One sample yielded the 10 T cell receptor beta chains listed below, sequenced in a study of T-cell reconstitution after alpha-beta-depleted transplantation in children listed by TCRdb under 2016. Taken with the paper, the label for treatment or condition translates to: allogeneic hematopoietic cell transplantation with graft depleted of TCRalphabeta T cells and CD19 B cells. The receptor library was made with PCR. Sequenced using an Illumina HiSeq 2500. Molecular barcoding was employed in the preparation of TCR libraries, with unique molecular identifiers being used to normalize TCRbeta repertoire quantification. Clones were called with MiXCR by TCRdb after fastp trimmed the public reads at Q25, and only in-frame beta chains were retained. Every distinct CDR3 protein forms one entry, paired with its most common genes and DNA. This sample has fewer than 700,000 distinct CDR3 sequences in its table, and approximately 22% of those were observed once. About 14% of the sample belongs to the ten largest clones.

Specimen: PBMCs, mostly from graft donor cells, collected 360 days after TCRalphabeta/CD19-depleted stem cell transplant. These receptors originate from a boy younger than two who had a stem cell transplant for acute myeloid leukemia, so the T cells may come from the graft donor.

This clonotype was counted between two and nine times. The chain couples TRBV20-1 to TRBJ2-5, with 9 bases matching TRBD2. Losses at the gene ends were 0 bases for V and 5 bases for J; bases not matched to a gene: 10. The V gene's germline CDR1 is DFQATT and CDR2 SNEGSKA (reference sequence). The CDR3 runs to 16 residues. The DNA of the CDR3 is TGCAGTGCTAGAGATTCTCTGCGGGGGGGCAGGGAGACCCAGTACTTC. This gives the protein CSARDSLRGGRETQYF.

V is TRBV7-6 and J is TRBJ2-2, with D unclear. The CDR3 spans 15 residues. With 2 bases removed from V and 0 bases from J, the gap between germline ends came to 7 bases. Germline values: CDR1 SGHVS, CDR2 FNYEAQ. CDR3 loop: CASSLSISNTGELFF. CDR3 nucleotides: TGTGCCAGCAGCTTATCCATATCGAACACCGGGGAGCTGTTTTTT.

This chain links TRBV20-1 with TRBJ2-3; 9 bases line up with TRBD2. There are 14 residues in the CDR3. Germline V gives CDR1 DFQATT, CDR2 SNEGSKA (reference sequence). J lost 5 bases, V lost 3 bases, and 6 bases had no gene match. This CDR3 is CSASRRGGKDTQYF. The CDR3 coding sequence is TGCAGTGCTAGTCGGCGGGGGGGCAAAGATACGCAGTATTTT.

V gene TRBV6-2 or TRBV6-3 combines with J gene TRBJ2-2, with 7 nucleotides matching TRBD2. The CDR3 runs 15 residues. In germline, CDR1 is MNHEY, CDR2 SVGEGT. Trimming removed 7 bases from V and 4 bases from J; junction bases left unmatched: 9. The CDR3 here is CASMRDGGFTGELFF. The DNA of the CDR3 is TGTGCCAGCATGCGTGACGGGGGGTTCACCGGGGAGCTGTTTTTT.

The V gene is TRBV12-3 or TRBV12-4, the J gene TRBJ1-3; D not certain. The CDR3 length is 14 residues. V lost 2 bases, J lost 1 base, and 6 bases lay in between. CDR3 sequence: CASSLRRSGNTIYF. Here the CDR3 DNA reads TGTGCCAGCAGTTTACGAAGATCTGGAAACACCATATATTTT.

This clonotype turned up a few times. V usage is TRBV20-1 and J usage is TRBJ1-2; a weak D match, TRBD1 (6 bases). The CDR3 is 12 amino acids. V was pared by 4 bases and J by 4 bases, with 10 bases between. Germline V CDR1 and CDR2: DFQATT, SNEGSKA (reference sequence). In DNA, the CDR3 is TGCAGTGCTACAGGACAGACCTATGGCTACACCTTC. This sequence encodes CSATGQTYGYTF.

The rearrangement uses TRBV4-3 and TRBJ2-7; tentatively, D is TRBD2 (7 bases). The CDR3 sequence is 15 residues long. V lost 0 bases and J lost 1, with 10 bases in between. Germline V gene data show CDR1 as LGHNA and CDR2 as YSLEER. Here the CDR3 reads CASSQDRGASYEQYF. CDR3 nucleotide sequence: TGCGCCAGCAGCCAAGATCGGGGGGCATCCTACGAGCAGTACTTC.

This clonotype has more than one count but fewer than ten. The chain is built from TRBV5-5 and TRBJ2-7; D might be TRBD2 (5 bases). The CDR3 covers 14 residues. Trimming removed 1 base from V and 2 bases from J, with 10 bases in between. Germline V gene lookup returns CDR1 SGHKS and CDR2 YYEKEE (reference sequence). This chain's CDR3 is CASSLSAGPYEQYF. In nucleotides, the CDR3 is TGTGCCAGCAGCTTGAGTGCGGGTCCCTACGAGCAGTACTTC.

The V call is TRBV25-1, the J call TRBJ1-5, with D uncertain. The V end was cut by 4 bases, the J end by 0 bases, with 7 bases between. The germline CDR1 and CDR2 sequences are MGHDK and SYGVNS. The CDR3 sequence is 14 residues long. In DNA form, the CDR3 reads TGTGCCAGCAGTGGTTGGATTAGCAATCAGCCCCAGCATTTT. It encodes CASSGWISNQPQHF.

This clonotype was observed many times. The chain carries TRBV5-1 and TRBJ2-3; maybe TRBD1 (6 bases). Trimming took 0 bases from V and 1 from J, leaving 6 bases between them. This CDR3 region has 14 residues. Germline CDR1 SGHRS, CDR2 YFSETQ. The CDR3 protein is CASSLDRGTDTQYF. The CDR3 DNA sequence: TGCGCCAGCAGCTTGGACAGGGGCACAGATACGCAGTATTTT.